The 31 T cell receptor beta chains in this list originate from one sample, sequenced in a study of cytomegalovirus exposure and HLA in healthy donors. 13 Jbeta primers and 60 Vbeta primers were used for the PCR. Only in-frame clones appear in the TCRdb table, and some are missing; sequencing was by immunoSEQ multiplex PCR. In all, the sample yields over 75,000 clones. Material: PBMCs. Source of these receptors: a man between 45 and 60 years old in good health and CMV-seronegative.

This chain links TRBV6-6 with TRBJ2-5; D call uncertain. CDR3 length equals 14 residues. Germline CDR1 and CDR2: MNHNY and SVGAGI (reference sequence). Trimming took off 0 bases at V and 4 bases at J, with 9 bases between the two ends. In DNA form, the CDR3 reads TGTGCCAGCAGTTACTCGAATAATAGAGAGACCCAGTACTTC. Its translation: CASSYSNNRETQYF.

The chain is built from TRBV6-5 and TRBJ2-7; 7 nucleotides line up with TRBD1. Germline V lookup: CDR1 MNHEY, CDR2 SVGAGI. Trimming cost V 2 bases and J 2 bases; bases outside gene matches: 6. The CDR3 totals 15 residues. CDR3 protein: CASSYGTEKAYEQYF. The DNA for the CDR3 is TGTGCCAGCAGTTACGGGACAGAAAAAGCCTACGAGCAGTACTTC.

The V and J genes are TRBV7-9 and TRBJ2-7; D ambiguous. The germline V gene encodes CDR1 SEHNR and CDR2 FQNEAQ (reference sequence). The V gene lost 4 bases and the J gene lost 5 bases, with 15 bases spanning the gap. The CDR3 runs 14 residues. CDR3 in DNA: TGTGCCAGCAGCTCCGACACGAGACGTAACGAGCAGTACTTC. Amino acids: CASSSDTRRNEQYF.

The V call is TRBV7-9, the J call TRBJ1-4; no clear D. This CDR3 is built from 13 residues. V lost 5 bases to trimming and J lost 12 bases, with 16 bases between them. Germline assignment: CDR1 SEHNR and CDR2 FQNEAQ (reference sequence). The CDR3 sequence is CASSLQTRNQLFF. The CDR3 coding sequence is TGTGCCAGCAGCCTTCAGACTCGTAATCAACTGTTTTTT.

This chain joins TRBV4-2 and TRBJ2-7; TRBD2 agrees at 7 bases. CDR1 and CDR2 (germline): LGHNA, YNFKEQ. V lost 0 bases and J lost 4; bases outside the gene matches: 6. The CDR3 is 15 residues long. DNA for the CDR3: TGTGCCAGCAGCCAAGACGGGACTAAAGGATACGAGCAGTACTTC. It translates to CASSQDGTKGYEQYF.

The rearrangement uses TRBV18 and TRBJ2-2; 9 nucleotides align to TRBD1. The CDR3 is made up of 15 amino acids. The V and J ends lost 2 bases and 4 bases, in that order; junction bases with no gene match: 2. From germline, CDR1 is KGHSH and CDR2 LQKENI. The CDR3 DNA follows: TGTGCCAGCTCACCAGGGACAGGGATCACCGGGGAGCTGTTTTTT. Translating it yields CASSPGTGITGELFF.

For the CDR3, the DNA is TGTGCCAGCTTGGCAGGGGCTATCTCTGGAAACACCATATATTTT. This translates into CASLAGAISGNTIYF. The chain employs TRBV5-5 and TRBJ1-3; tentative D call: TRBD1 (6 bases). The CDR3 contains 15 residues. Trimming pared 7 bases from V and 0 bases from J, leaving 14 bases between. CDR1 is SGHKS, CDR2 YYEKEE, per germline (reference sequence).

CDR3 residues: CASIFLGQGRSGYTF. The CDR3 bases are TGTGCCAGCATTTTTCTGGGACAGGGACGAAGTGGCTACACCTTC. The J gene is TRBJ1-2, the V gene TRBV6-1; 9 bases are a match to TRBD1. This CDR3 is built from 15 residues. The V and J ends lost 7 bases and 7 bases, in that order; junction bases with no gene match: 13. CDR1 MNHNS and CDR2 SASEGT come from the germline V gene.

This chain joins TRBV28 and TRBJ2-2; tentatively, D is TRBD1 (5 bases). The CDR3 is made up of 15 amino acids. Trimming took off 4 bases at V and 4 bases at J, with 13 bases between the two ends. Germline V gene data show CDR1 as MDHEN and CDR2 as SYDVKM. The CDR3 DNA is TGTGCCAGCAGTTCCTCAGGGATAGGCACCGGGGAGCTGTTTTTT. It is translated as CASSSSGIGTGELFF. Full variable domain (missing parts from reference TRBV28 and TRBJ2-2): DVKVTQSSRYLVKRTGEKVFLECVQDMDHENMFWYRQDPGLGLRLIYFSYDVKMKEKGDIPEGYSVSREKKERFSLILESASTNQTSMYLCASSSSGIGTGELFFGEGSRLTVL.

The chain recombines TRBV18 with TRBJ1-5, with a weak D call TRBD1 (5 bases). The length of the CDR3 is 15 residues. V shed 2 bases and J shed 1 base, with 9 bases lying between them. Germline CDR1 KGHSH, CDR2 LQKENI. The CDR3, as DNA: TGTGCCAGCTCACCAGACAGTTTAAGCAATCAGCCCCAGCATTTT. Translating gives CASSPDSLSNQPQHF.

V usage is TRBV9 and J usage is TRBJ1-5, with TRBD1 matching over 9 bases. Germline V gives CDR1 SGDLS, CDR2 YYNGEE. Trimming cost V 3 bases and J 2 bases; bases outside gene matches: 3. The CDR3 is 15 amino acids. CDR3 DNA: TGTGCCAGCAGCGAGGGACAGGGTGGCAATCAGCCCCAGCATTTT. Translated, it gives CASSEGQGGNQPQHF. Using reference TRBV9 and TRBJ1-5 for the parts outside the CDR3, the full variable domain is DSGVTQTPKHLITATGQRVTLRCSPRSGDLSVYWYQQSLDQGLQFLIQYYNGEERAKGNILERFSAQQFPDLHSELNLSSLELGDSALYFCASSEGQGGNQPQHFGDGTRLSIL.

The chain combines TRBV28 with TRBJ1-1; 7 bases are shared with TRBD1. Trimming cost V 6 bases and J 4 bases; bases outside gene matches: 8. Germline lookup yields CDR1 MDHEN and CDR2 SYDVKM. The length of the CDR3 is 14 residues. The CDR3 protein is CASRPPDRATEAFF. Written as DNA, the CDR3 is TGTGCCAGCAGACCCCCAGACAGGGCCACTGAAGCTTTCTTT.

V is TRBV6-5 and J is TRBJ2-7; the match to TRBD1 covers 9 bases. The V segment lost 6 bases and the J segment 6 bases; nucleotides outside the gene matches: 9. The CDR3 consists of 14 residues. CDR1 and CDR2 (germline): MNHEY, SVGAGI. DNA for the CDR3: TGTGCCAGCAGAATGACAGGGGGAGCGTTCGAGCAGTACTTC. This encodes CASRMTGGAFEQYF.

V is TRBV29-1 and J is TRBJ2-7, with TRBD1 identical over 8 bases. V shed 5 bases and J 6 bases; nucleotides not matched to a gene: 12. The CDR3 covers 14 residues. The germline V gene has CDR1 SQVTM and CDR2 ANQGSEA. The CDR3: CSVSARGPAFEQYF. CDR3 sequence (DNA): TGCAGCGTTTCCGCCAGGGGGCCTGCCTTCGAGCAGTACTTC.

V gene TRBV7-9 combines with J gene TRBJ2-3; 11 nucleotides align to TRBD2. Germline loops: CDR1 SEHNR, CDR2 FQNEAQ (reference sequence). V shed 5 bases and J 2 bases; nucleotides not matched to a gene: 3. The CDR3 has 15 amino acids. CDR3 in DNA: TGTGCCAGCAGCCGGGGACTAGCGGACACAGATACGCAGTATTTT. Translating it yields CASSRGLADTDTQYF.

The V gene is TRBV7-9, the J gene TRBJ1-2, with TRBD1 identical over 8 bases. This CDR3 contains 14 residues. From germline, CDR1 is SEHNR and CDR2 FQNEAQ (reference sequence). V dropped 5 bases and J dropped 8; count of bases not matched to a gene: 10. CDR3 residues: CASSLEDRAKGYTF. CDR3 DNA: TGTGCCAGCAGCCTTGAGGACAGGGCGAAGGGCTACACCTTC.

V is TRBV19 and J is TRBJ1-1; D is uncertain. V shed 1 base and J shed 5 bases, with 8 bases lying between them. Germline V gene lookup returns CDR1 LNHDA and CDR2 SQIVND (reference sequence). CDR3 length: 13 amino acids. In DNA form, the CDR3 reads TGTGCCAGTAGTATAGGGGAGGTGACTGAAGCTTTCTTT. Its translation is CASSIGEVTEAFF.

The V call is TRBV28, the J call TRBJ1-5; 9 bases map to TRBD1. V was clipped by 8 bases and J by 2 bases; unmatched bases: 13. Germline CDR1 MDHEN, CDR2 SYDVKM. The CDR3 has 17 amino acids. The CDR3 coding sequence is TGTGCCAGCGCCGACCTTGGCACAGGGGGCGGCAATCAGCCCCAGCATTTT. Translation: CASADLGTGGGNQPQHF.

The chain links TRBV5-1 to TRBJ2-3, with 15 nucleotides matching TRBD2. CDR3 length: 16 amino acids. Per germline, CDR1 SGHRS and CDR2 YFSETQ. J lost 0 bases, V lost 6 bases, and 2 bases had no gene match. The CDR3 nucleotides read TGCGCCAGCAAAGGACTAGCGGGGGGGAGCACAGATACGCAGTATTTT. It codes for CASKGLAGGSTDTQYF.

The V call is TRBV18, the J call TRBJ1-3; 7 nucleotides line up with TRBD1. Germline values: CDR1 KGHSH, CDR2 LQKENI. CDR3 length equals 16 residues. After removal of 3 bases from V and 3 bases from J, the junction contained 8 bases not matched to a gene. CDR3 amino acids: CASSPNEGADGNTIYF. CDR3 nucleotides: TGTGCCAGCTCACCTAATGAGGGGGCTGATGGAAACACCATATATTTT.

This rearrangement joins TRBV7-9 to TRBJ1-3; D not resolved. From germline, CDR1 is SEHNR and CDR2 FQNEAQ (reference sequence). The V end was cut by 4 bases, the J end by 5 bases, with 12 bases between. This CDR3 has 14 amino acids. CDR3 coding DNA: TGTGCCAGCAGCTCAATGGGCAGTAGAAACACCATATATTTT. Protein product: CASSSMGSRNTIYF.

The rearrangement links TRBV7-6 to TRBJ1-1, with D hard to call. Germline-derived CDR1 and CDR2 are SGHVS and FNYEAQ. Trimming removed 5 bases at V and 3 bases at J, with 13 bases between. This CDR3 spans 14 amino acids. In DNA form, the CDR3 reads TGTGCCAGCAGCGTACCCGGTTTCCACACTGAAGCTTTCTTT. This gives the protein CASSVPGFHTEAFF.

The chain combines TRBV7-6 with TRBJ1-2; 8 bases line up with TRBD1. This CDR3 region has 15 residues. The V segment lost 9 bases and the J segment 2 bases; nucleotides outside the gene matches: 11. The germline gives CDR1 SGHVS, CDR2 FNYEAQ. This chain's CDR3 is CARTGELLVNYGYTF. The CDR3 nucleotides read TGTGCCAGGACAGGGGAGCTCCTCGTAAACTATGGCTACACCTTC.

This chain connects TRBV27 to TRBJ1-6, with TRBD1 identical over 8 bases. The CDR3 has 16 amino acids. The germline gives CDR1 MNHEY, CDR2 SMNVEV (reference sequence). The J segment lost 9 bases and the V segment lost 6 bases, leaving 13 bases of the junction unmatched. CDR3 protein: CASSREGQEWGSPLHF. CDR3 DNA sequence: TGTGCCAGCAGCCGCGAGGGACAGGAATGGGGTTCACCCCTCCACTTT.

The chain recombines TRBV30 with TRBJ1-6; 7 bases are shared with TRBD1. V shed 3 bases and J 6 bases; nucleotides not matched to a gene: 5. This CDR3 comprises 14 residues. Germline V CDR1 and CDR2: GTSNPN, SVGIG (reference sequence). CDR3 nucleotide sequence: TGTGCCTGGAGCCCGGACAGGTCTAATTCACCCCTCCACTTT. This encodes CAWSPDRSNSPLHF.

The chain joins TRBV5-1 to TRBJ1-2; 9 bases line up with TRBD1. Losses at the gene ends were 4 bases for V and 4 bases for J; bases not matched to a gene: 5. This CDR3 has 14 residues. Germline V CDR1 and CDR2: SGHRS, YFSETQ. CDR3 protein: CASSVGTGRYGYTF. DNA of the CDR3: TGCGCCAGCAGCGTAGGGACAGGGCGCTATGGCTACACCTTC.

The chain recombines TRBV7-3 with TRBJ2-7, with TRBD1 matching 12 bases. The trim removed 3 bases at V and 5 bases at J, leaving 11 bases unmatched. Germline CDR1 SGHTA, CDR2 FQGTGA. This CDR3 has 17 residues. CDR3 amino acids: CASSFSPLGQGAHEQYF. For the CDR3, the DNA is TGTGCCAGCAGCTTCTCACCCCTGGGACAGGGGGCCCACGAGCAGTACTTC.

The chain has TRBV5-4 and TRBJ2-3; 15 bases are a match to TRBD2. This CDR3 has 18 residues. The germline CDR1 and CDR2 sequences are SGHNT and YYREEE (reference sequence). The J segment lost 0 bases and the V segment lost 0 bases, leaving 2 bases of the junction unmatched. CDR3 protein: CASSLAGTSGGSTDTQYF. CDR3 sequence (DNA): TGTGCCAGCAGCTTGGCAGGGACTAGCGGGGGGAGCACAGATACGCAGTATTTT.

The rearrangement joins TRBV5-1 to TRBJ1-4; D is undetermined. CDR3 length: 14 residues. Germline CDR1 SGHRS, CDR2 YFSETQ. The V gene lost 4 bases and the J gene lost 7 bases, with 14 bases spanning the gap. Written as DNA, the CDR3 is TGCGCCAGCAGCCTATCCCGGTGGGCTGAAAAACTGTTTTTT. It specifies CASSLSRWAEKLFF.

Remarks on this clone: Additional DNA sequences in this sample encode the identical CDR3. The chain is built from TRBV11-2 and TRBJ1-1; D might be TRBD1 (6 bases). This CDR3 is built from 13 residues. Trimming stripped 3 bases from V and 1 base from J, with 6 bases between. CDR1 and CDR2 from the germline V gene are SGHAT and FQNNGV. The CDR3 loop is CASSLGQNTEAFF. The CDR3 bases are TGTGCCAGCAGCTTGGGACAGAACACTGAAGCTTTCTTT.

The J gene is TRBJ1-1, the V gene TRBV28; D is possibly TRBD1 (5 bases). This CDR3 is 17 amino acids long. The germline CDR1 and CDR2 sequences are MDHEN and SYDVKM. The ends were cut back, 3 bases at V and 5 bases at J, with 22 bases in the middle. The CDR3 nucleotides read TGTGCCAGCAGTTTCAGGTCTTTTCGGGGGAGAAGGACTGAAGCTTTCTTT. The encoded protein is CASSFRSFRGRRTEAFF.